This T cell receptor (beta chain) stems from a study of blood T cells in healthy people across ages. General study results and limits: Higher naive T cell percentage went strongly together with higher TCR beta diversity.

Looked up from germline, CDR1 is WSHSY and CDR2 is SAAADI. Trimming removed 6 bases from V and 11 bases from J; junction bases left unmatched: 8. This CDR3 comprises 13 residues. With a J-beta primer mix and a sample-barcoded 5' primer, a second PCR ran roughly 7 to 11 cycles. TCRdb reanalysed the 5' RACE reads using MiXCR and keeps one entry per CDR3 protein. The sample consists of over a million distinct CDR3 sequences, around 55% of them appearing once. This clonotype has only a few counts. Its antigen is unknown. This could be a read error, since a much larger clone is one nucleotide away. The TCR was taken from a man aged 18 to 29 in good health. The V and J genes are TRBV10-2 and TRBJ2-5; TRBD2 matches 11 bases. Sequences were obtained from blood. CDR3 sequence reads: CASRTSGIPGQYF. The CDR3, as DNA: TGCGCCAGCAGGACTAGCGGGATCCCGGGGCAGTACTTC.